The 3 T cell receptor beta chains in this list originate from one sample, sequenced in a study of monozygotic twins with inflammatory bowel disease (dated by TCRdb to 2018 to 2020). Library prep was done by 5' RACE. Sequenced using an Illumina HiSeq 2500. TCRdb reanalyzed the reads, keeping one entry per CDR3 protein sequence and omitting DNA. The table of this sample itemizes a few hundred thousand distinct CDR3 sequences. Of the sample, less than 2.5% is held by the ten largest clones. The sample comprised blood. These receptors were taken from a human donor with ulcerative colitis or Crohn's disease, or a healthy co-twin of an affected twin (not recorded which).

The CDR3 sequence is CASSIGRAPLYGYTF. The V call is TRBV19, the J call TRBJ1-2; as DNA is missing, the TRBD1 call by TCRdb cannot be tested. The CDR3 extends over 15 amino acids. Germline V CDR1 and CDR2: LNHDA, SQIVND (reference sequence).

The rearrangement links TRBV29-1 to TRBJ1-5. CDR3 length equals 14 residues. Germline CDR1 and CDR2: SQVTM and ANQGSEA. CDR3 protein: CSVGGGEDNQPQHF.

The chain recombines TRBV20-1 with TRBJ2-5; there is no DNA to check the TCRdb D call of TRBD2. Germline CDR1 and CDR2: DFQATT and SNEGSKA (reference sequence). The CDR3 extends over 16 amino acids. The CDR3 sequence is CSASFLAGILRETQYF.